Below are 20 T cell receptor beta chains sequenced from a single sample in a study of T cell repertoires in cytomegalovirus infection. TCRdb called the reads again in MiXCR, with one record for every CDR3 protein. The data show roughly 920,000 distinct CDR3 sequences, around 30% seen once. Their antigen targets remain unknown. Sequenced here: cultured CD8+ T cells from PBMCs, sampled from culture after CMV antigen stimulation. The receptors stem from a human donor in good health (CMV status not recorded). Some clones in this sample may be carry-over from other donors' samples.

There are a few counts of this clonotype. The chain links TRBV6-2 or TRBV6-3 to TRBJ2-7; 10 bases are a match to TRBD2. This CDR3 is 15 amino acids long. V trimming: 5 bases; J trimming: 1 base; junction bases outside the gene matches: 5. Germline V gene data show CDR1 as MNHEY and CDR2 as SVGEGT. CDR3 amino acids: CASSQTSGVSYEQYV. The CDR3 coding sequence is TGTGCCAGCAGTCAAACTAGCGGGGTATCCTACGAGCAGTACGTC.

The chain recombines TRBV4-1 with TRBJ1-2; D remains unclear. This CDR3 has 15 amino acids. The ends were cut back, 0 bases at V and 4 bases at J, with 12 bases in the middle. Germline CDR1 is MGHRA and CDR2 is YSYEKL. The CDR3 sequence is CASSQERPPLYGYTF. CDR3 DNA: TGCGCCAGCAGCCAAGAGAGGCCGCCGCTCTATGGCTACACCTTC.

In this sample, this clonotype turned up many times. This chain uses TRBV7-6 with TRBJ2-1; 7 positions match TRBD1. V lost 3 bases, J lost 10 bases, and 6 bases stayed unmatched. This CDR3 comprises 13 residues. Germline V gene sequence: CDR1 SGHVS, CDR2 FNYEAQ. CDR3 nucleotide sequence: TGTGCCAGCAGCTTCTACAGGGGAAGGGAGCAGTTCTTC. This sequence encodes CASSFYRGREQFF.

At least ten counts were recorded for this clonotype. The chain combines TRBV6-1 with TRBJ2-5; the D is unclear. Germline lookup yields CDR1 MNHNS and CDR2 SASEGT. The CDR3 covers 14 residues. Deletions cut 1 base from V and 1 base from J, with 7 bases between. The CDR3 coding sequence is TGTGCCAGCAGTGAAGGGCCAGCCCAAGAGACCCAGTACTTC. This sequence encodes CASSEGPAQETQYF.

At least ten counts were recorded for this clonotype. The gene calls are TRBV6-1 and TRBJ2-1, with D perhaps being TRBD1 or TRBD2 (5 bases each). The CDR3 spans 17 residues. The germline V gene encodes CDR1 MNHNS and CDR2 SASEGT. Trimming shortened V by 6 bases and J by 0 bases, and 18 bases separated the two germline ends. CDR3 in DNA: TGTGCCAGCAGACCTACTCCGGGGCCAAGCTCCTACAATGAGCAGTTCTTC. This encodes CASRPTPGPSSYNEQFF.

This CDR3 reads CASSFLAQGANVLTF. The CDR3 nucleotides read TGTGCCAGCAGTTTCCTTGCCCAGGGGGCCAACGTCCTGACTTTC. The chain joins TRBV27 to TRBJ2-6; D is unresolved. The germline gives CDR1 MNHEY, CDR2 SMNVEV (reference sequence). The CDR3 consists of 15 residues. Trimming left V 3 bases short and J 4 bases short, with 10 bases between. The whole variable domain, remainder taken from reference TRBV27 and TRBJ2-6, is EAQVTQNPRYLITVTGKKLTVTCSQNMNHEYMSWYRQDPGLGLRQIYYSMNVEVTDKGDVPEGYKVSRKEKRNFPLILESPSPNQTSLYFCASSFLAQGANVLTFGAGSRLTVL.

As to this clonotype: A junction boundary mismatches the germline segment, possibly from a read error. The CDR3 spells CASSEEGAVVYEQYF. The CDR3 DNA follows: TGTGCCAGCAGCGAAGAAGGGGCAGTAGTCTACGAGCAGTACTTC. V is TRBV6-1 and J is TRBJ2-7, with D possibly TRBD1 on 5 matching bases. Germline CDR1 MNHNS, CDR2 SASEGT. The CDR3 consists of 15 residues.

This clonotype was detected ten times or more. The chain is built from TRBV7-2 and TRBJ2-7; 9 nucleotides align to TRBD2. The CDR3 covers 14 residues. Per the germline V gene, CDR1 is SGHTA and CDR2 is FQGNSA. V trimming: 3 bases; J trimming: 3 bases; junction bases outside the gene matches: 3. CDR3 DNA: TGTGCCAGCAGCTTCGGAGCGGGGGGCTACGAGCAGTACTTC. Translation gives CASSFGAGGYEQYF.

This rearrangement joins TRBV6-6 to TRBJ2-7, with 7 bases lining up with TRBD2. Germline values: CDR1 MNHNY, CDR2 SVGAGI (reference sequence). This CDR3 spans 13 amino acids. V shed 5 bases, J shed 6 bases, and the junction held 7 bases outside the gene matches. CDR3 bases: TGTGCCAGCAGTACGGGGGGAATCCGCGAGCAGTACGTC. Its protein product is CASSTGGIREQYV.

The genes are TRBV6-1 and TRBJ1-2; D may be TRBD1 (5 bases). The CDR3 length is 13 residues. The germline V gene has CDR1 MNHNS and CDR2 SASEGT. V was shortened by 4 bases and J by 8 bases, with 14 bases between the two germline ends. This CDR3 is CASSVGGRGGYTF. The CDR3 bases are TGTGCCAGCAGTGTCGGGGGTAGGGGAGGCTACACCTTC.

The sample holds a few counts of this clonotype. The J gene is TRBJ2-7, the V gene TRBV7-9; D perhaps matches TRBD1 (5 bases). From germline, CDR1 is SEHNR and CDR2 FQNEAQ (reference sequence). The CDR3 spans 13 residues. The V end lost 8 bases, the J end lost 3 bases, and 14 bases lay between the germline ends. The CDR3 sequence is CASGPKDNYEQYV. The CDR3 coding sequence is TGTGCCAGCGGCCCCAAGGACAACTACGAGCAGTACGTC.

The J gene is TRBJ2-1, the V gene TRBV5-1; perhaps TRBD2 as D (5 bases). The CDR3 is 15 amino acids. The ends were cut back, 3 bases at V and 0 bases at J, with 10 bases in the middle. Germline values: CDR1 SGHRS, CDR2 YFSETQ. The CDR3 loop is CASSSGAVSYNEQFF. The CDR3 coding sequence is TGCGCCAGCAGCTCCGGAGCGGTCTCCTACAATGAGCAGTTCTTC.

This clonotype has a count of ten or more. The genes are TRBV12-3 or TRBV12-4 and TRBJ1-2, with a weak D call TRBD1 (5 bases). The CDR3 is 14 residues long. V lost 8 bases and J lost 7, with 20 bases in between. CDR3 amino acids: CASGIRDPWFGYTF. The CDR3 coding sequence is TGTGCCAGCGGCATCCGGGACCCTTGGTTTGGCTACACCTTC.

The J gene is TRBJ1-1, the V gene TRBV5-6; a weak D match, TRBD1 (5 bases). The V end lost 5 bases, the J end lost 5 bases, and 19 bases lay between the germline ends. Germline assignment: CDR1 SGHDT and CDR2 YYEEEE. The CDR3 has 15 residues. The CDR3 loop is CASRFSRGLGTEAFF. For the CDR3, the DNA is TGTGCCAGCAGATTCAGCCGGGGGTTAGGGACTGAAGCTTTCTTT.

The chain joins TRBV6-5 to TRBJ1-3; D is undetermined. CDR1 and CDR2 (germline): MNHEY, SVGAGI. Trimming took off 7 bases at V and 0 bases at J, with 16 bases between the two ends. This CDR3 is built from 16 residues. In nucleotides, the CDR3 is TGTGCCAGCATTCCAGGTGGGCCAGTCTCTGGAAACACCATATATTTT. This gives the protein CASIPGGPVSGNTIYF.

The chain uses TRBV10-3 and TRBJ1-3, with D unresolved. This CDR3 has 15 residues. Germline CDR1 reads ENHRY; CDR2 reads SYGVKD. The V and J ends lost 8 bases and 3 bases respectively, with 17 bases between them. CDR3 bases: TGTGCCATCCTCTCATCCATGGTAGATGGAAACACCATATATTTT. This sequence encodes CAILSSMVDGNTIYF.

V is TRBV4-3 and J is TRBJ1-1; D is uncertain. Trimming took 1 base from V and 3 from J, leaving 9 bases between them. The CDR3 length is 14 residues. Germline-derived CDR1 and CDR2 are LGHNA and YSLEER. The CDR3 sequence: CASSQGEWYTEAFF. The CDR3 DNA reads as TGCGCCAGCAGCCAAGGTGAATGGTACACTGAAGCTTTCTTT.

The rearrangement links TRBV7-6 to TRBJ1-2, with D perhaps matching TRBD1 (5 bases). Germline CDR1 and CDR2: SGHVS and FNYEAQ. V lost 1 base, J lost 6 bases, and 12 bases lay in between. The CDR3 runs 14 residues. CDR3 nucleotides: TGTGCCAGCAGCTTAGGGGACCGTCTTGATGGCTACACCTTC. Protein product: CASSLGDRLDGYTF.

V and J are TRBV6-1 and TRBJ1-5; unclear D gene. Between the trimmed V and J ends, which lost 1 base and 0 bases, there was a span of 7 bases. The CDR3 covers 15 residues. Looked up from germline, CDR1 is MNHNS and CDR2 is SASEGT. As DNA, the CDR3 is TGTGCCAGCAGTGAAGTAAGGAATAGCAATCAGCCCCAGCATTTT. It translates to CASSEVRNSNQPQHF.

The rearrangement links TRBV7-6 to TRBJ2-1; possibly TRBD1 or TRBD2 for D (6 bases each). Germline CDR1 is SGHVS and CDR2 is FNYEAQ. With 1 base removed from V and 4 bases from J, the gap between germline ends came to 11 bases. This CDR3 has 15 residues. The DNA for the CDR3 is TGTGCCAGCAGCTTAGATCGGGGGCAGTACAATGAGCAGTTCTTC. It translates to CASSLDRGQYNEQFF.